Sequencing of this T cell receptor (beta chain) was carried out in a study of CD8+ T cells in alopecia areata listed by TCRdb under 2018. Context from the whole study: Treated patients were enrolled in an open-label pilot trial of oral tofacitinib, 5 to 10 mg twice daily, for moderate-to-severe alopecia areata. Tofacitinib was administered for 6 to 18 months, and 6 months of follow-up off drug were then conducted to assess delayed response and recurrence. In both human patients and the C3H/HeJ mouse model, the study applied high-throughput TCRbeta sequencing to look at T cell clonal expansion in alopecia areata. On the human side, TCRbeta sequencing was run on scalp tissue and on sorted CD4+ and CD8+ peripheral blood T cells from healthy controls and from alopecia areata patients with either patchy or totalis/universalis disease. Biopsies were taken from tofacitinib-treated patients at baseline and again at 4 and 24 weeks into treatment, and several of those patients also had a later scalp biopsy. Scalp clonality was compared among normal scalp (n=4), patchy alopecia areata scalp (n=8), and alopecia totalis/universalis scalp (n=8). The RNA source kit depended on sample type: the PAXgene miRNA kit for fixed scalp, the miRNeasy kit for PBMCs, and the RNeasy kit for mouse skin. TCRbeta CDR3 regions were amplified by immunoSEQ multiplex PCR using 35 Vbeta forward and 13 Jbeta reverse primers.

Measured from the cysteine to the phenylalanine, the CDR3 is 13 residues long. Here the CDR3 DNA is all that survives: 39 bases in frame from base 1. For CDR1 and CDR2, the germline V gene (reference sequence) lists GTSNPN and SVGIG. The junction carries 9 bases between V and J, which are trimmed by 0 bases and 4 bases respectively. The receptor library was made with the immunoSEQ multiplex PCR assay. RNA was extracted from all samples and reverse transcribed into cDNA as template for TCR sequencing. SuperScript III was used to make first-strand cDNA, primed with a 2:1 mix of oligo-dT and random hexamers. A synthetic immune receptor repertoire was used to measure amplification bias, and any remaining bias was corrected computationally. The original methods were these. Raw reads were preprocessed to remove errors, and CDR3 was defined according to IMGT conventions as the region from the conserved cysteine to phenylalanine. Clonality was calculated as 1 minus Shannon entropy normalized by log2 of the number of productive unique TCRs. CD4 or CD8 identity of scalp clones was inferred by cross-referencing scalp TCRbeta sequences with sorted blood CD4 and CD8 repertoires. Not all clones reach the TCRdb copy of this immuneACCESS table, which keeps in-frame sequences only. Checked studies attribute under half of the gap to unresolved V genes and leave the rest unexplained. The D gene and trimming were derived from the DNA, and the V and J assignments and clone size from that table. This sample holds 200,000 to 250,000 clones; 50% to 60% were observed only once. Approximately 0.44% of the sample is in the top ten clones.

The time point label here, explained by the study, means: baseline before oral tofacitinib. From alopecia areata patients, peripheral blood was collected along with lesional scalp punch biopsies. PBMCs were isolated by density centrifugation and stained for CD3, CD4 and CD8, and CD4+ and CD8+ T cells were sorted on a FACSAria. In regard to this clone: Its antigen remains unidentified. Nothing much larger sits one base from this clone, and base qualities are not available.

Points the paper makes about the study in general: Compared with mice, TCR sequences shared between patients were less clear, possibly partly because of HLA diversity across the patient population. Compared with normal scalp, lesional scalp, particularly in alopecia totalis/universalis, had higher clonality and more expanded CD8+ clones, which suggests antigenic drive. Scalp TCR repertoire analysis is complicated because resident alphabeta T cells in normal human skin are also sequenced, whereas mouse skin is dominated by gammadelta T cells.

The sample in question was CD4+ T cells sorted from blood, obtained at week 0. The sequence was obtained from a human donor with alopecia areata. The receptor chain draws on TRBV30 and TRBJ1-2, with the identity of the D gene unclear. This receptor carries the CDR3 CAWSVGQAYGYTF. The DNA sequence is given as TGTGCCTGGAGTGTAGGCCAGGCCTATGGCTACACCTTC.